This T cell receptor (beta chain) was recovered during a study of T cell repertoires in cytomegalovirus infection. Study in general: Shared public TCR beta signatures pointed to both CMV infection and a matching HLA type.

TCRdb reprocessed the reads via MiXCR and lists one record per CDR3 protein. The sample includes over 300,000 distinct CDR3 sequences, around 9.5% of them seen just once. This CDR3 is built from 13 residues. Trimming cost V 8 bases and J 2 bases, with 11 bases left between them. The chain joins TRBV12-3 or TRBV12-4 to TRBJ2-3; D gene ambiguous. The material sequenced was PBMCs. This clonotype was sampled from a human donor in good health (CMV status not recorded). Some clones in this sample may be carry-over from other donors' samples. Here the CDR3 reads CASHRSNTDTQYF. The CDR3 DNA is TGTGCCAGCCACCGCAGTAACACAGATACGCAGTATTTT.